Presented here are 17 T cell receptor beta chains from one specimen sequenced in a study of early T cells in non-severe SARS-CoV-2 infection. TCRdb independently ran MiXCR on the 5' RACE reads; one entry per CDR3 protein. The table has some 110,000 distinct CDR3 sequences, 15% seen once. The sample was whole blood. The origin of the receptors is an adult who was a healthcare worker with PCR-confirmed SARS-CoV-2 infection or an uninfected control (not recorded which).

CDR3 coding DNA: TGTGCCAGCAGCCCCGAGGTGACTGTAGCCGAGCAGTACTTC. This translates into CASSPEVTVAEQYF. The chain links TRBV9 to TRBJ2-7; D uncertain. The CDR3 sequence is 14 residues long. The V end was cut by 4 bases, the J end by 6 bases, with 17 bases between. Germline CDR1 SGDLS, CDR2 YYNGEE.

V and J are TRBV5-5 and TRBJ1-5; 7 nucleotides agree with TRBD1. Germline trimming cut 3 bases from V and 3 bases from J; bases unmatched to any gene: 6. The length of the CDR3 is 15 residues. Germline V CDR1 and CDR2: SGHKS, YYEKEE (reference sequence). Here the CDR3 reads CASSWGTEHNQPQHF. As DNA, the CDR3 is TGTGCCAGCAGCTGGGGGACAGAGCACAATCAGCCCCAGCATTTT.

This sequence joins TRBV6-1 and TRBJ2-2; TRBD2 might be the D (5 bases). The CDR3 has 15 amino acids. Germline assignment: CDR1 MNHNS and CDR2 SASEGT. V was shortened by 11 bases and J by 2 bases, with 18 bases between the two germline ends. The DNA for the CDR3 is TGTGCCTGTCCCCAGCGGACGAGTAACACCGGGGAGCTGTTTTTT. This sequence encodes CACPQRTSNTGELFF.

CDR3: CASSEALLGTGTETQYF. The CDR3 nucleotides read TGTGCCAGCAGTGAAGCGCTTCTGGGGACAGGAACGGAGACCCAGTACTTC. The chain combines TRBV2 with TRBJ2-5, with 8 bases that match TRBD1. Germline CDR1 SNHLY, CDR2 FYNNEI. Losses at the gene ends were 0 bases for V and 5 bases for J; bases not matched to a gene: 11. The CDR3 has 17 residues.

The J gene is TRBJ1-2, the V gene TRBV5-5; D is perhaps TRBD1 (6 bases). The CDR3 runs 15 residues. Per germline, CDR1 SGHKS and CDR2 YYEKEE (reference sequence). V lost 3 bases and J lost 6, with 18 bases in between. CDR3 nucleotide sequence: TGTGCCAGCAGCTATGACAGGTCGAGGAAGGATGGCTACACCTTC. This sequence encodes CASSYDRSRKDGYTF.

This clonotype was counted only a few times. V and J are TRBV10-3 and TRBJ1-5, with D perhaps TRBD1 (5 bases). The germline V gene has CDR1 ENHRY and CDR2 SYGVKD. The germline V and J ends were trimmed by 10 bases and 1 base, with 8 bases remaining between them. The CDR3 contains 12 residues. In DNA form, the CDR3 reads TGTGCCACCGGGGACAGCAATCAGCCCCAGCATTTT. Its protein is CATGDSNQPQHF.

This clonotype occurred a few times. V and J are TRBV6-5 and TRBJ2-1; D call uncertain. Trimming stripped 5 bases from V and 3 bases from J, with 14 bases between. CDR3 length: 15 amino acids. Germline V CDR1 and CDR2: MNHEY, SVGAGI. Here the CDR3 reads CASSALVGNYNEQFF. The DNA of the CDR3 is TGTGCCAGCAGTGCCCTGGTGGGGAACTACAATGAGCAGTTCTTC.

The J gene is TRBJ1-2, the V gene TRBV19, with D unresolved. Trimming shortened V by 3 bases and J by 7 bases, and 9 bases separated the two germline ends. CDR3 length equals 12 residues. CDR1 and CDR2 from the germline V gene are LNHDA and SQIVND (reference sequence). The CDR3 DNA sequence: TGTGCCAGTAGTATTACGGGTCGTGGCTACACCTTC. Residues: CASSITGRGYTF.

This clonotype has a handful of counts. V and J are TRBV4-1 and TRBJ2-2; either TRBD1 or TRBD2 may fit D (5 bases each). Trimming stripped 3 bases from V and 0 bases from J, with 8 bases between. Germline CDR1 and CDR2: MGHRA and YSYEKL. The CDR3 spans 15 residues. CDR3 amino acids: CASSQGRPNTGELFF. DNA for the CDR3: TGCGCCAGCAGCCAGGGACGGCCGAACACCGGGGAGCTGTTTTTT.

This clonotype has just one count. The CDR3 region is CAGLDSYEQYF. DNA for the CDR3: TGCGCGGGACTAGATAGTTACGAGCAGTACTTC. This chain uses TRBV20-1 with TRBJ2-7; 8 bases are shared with TRBD2. Germline CDR1 and CDR2: DFQATT and SNEGSKA (reference sequence). The CDR3 runs 11 residues.

This clonotype was counted at least ten times. The chain uses TRBV5-1 and TRBJ1-1; D is unclear. Per the germline V gene, CDR1 is SGHRS and CDR2 is YFSETQ. The CDR3 covers 14 residues. Trimming left V 0 bases short and J 0 bases short, with 6 bases between. The CDR3 DNA sequence: TGCGCCAGCAGCTTGGCCGGGATGAACACTGAAGCTTTCTTT. It yields the protein CASSLAGMNTEAFF.

CDR3: CACDQGLADTQYF. CDR3 bases: TGTGCCTGCGATCAGGGACTTGCAGATACGCAGTATTTT. This rearrangement joins TRBV30 to TRBJ2-3, with a tentative D call TRBD2 (6 bases). This CDR3 comprises 13 residues. Germline CDR1 reads GTSNPN; CDR2 reads SVGIG (reference sequence). V was trimmed by 6 bases and J by 4 bases, leaving 14 bases between them.

This chain connects TRBV5-1 to TRBJ2-5; TRBD1 matches at 8 bases. The V segment lost 0 bases and the J segment 4 bases; nucleotides outside the gene matches: 5. Germline V lookup: CDR1 SGHRS, CDR2 YFSETQ. This CDR3 is built from 15 residues. The CDR3 DNA reads TGCGCCAGCAGCTTGGGACAGGGGCCTCCAGAGACCCAGTACTTC. Translated: CASSLGQGPPETQYF. Looking up the rest from reference TRBV5-1 and TRBJ2-5 gives the full variable domain: KAGVTQTPRYLIKTRGQQVTLSCSPISGHRSVSWYQQTPGQGLQFLFEYFSETQRNKGNFPGRFSGRQFSNSRSEMNVSTLELGDSALYLCASSLGQGPPETQYFGPGTRLLVL.

The V and J genes are TRBV5-1 and TRBJ2-2, with 7 bases fitting TRBD1. The CDR3 extends over 16 amino acids. Per the germline V gene, CDR1 is SGHRS and CDR2 is YFSETQ. Losses at the gene ends were 4 bases for V and 3 bases for J; bases not matched to a gene: 9. CDR3 DNA: TGCGCCAGCAGCGGGACAGTGAACCTTCACACCGGGGAGCTGTTTTTT. Its protein product is CASSGTVNLHTGELFF.

There are a few counts of this clonotype. The chain is built from TRBV20-1 and TRBJ2-1; tentative D call: TRBD2 (6 bases). The CDR3 is made up of 12 amino acids. Germline V CDR1 and CDR2: DFQATT, SNEGSKA (reference sequence). Deletions cut 6 bases from V and 8 bases from J, with 14 bases between. The CDR3: CSALRRVDEQFF. The CDR3 DNA is TGCAGTGCCCTGAGGAGGGTGGATGAGCAGTTCTTC.

The rearrangement joins TRBV20-1 to TRBJ1-2, with unresolved D. V was shortened by 4 bases and J by 5 bases, with 20 bases between the two germline ends. This CDR3 has 15 amino acids. Per the germline V gene, CDR1 is DFQATT and CDR2 is SNEGSKA (reference sequence). The CDR3: CSATLFGQLDYGYTF. In nucleotides, the CDR3 is TGCAGTGCTACCCTATTTGGCCAACTGGATTATGGCTACACCTTC.

The chain couples TRBV9 to TRBJ1-5; TRBD1 might be the D (5 bases). The length of the CDR3 is 15 residues. With 3 bases removed from V and 0 bases from J, the gap between germline ends came to 10 bases. Germline V gives CDR1 SGDLS, CDR2 YYNGEE. The CDR3, as DNA: TGTGCCAGCAGCGCGTCAGGGACTAGCAATCAGCCCCAGCATTTT. Translating gives CASSASGTSNQPQHF.